This T cell receptor beta chain was sequenced for a study of PD-1 blockade in classical Hodgkin lymphoma. Comments on this clone: Its antigen is not known.

This table comes from immunoSEQ multiplex PCR, and its TCRdb copy is limited to in-frame clones, with some not included. The sample has about 40,000 clones, about 89% seen once. The study, taken as a whole, reports: While CD8+ TCR diversity did not rise significantly by C4D1, CD4+ TCR diversity did. Reported findings placed baseline TCR diversity lower in newly diagnosed patients (compared with healthy donors).

Exposure to brentuximab vedotin varied, and each patient had relapsed following autologous stem cell transplantation. The CDR3 is 15 amino acids. V lost 4 bases to trimming and J lost 3 bases; unmatched junction nucleotides: 7. Germline lookup yields CDR1 LNHDA and CDR2 SQIVND (reference sequence). The source is a human donor with classical Hodgkin lymphoma. The specimen comprised peripheral blood mononuclear cells (PBMCs), sampled at baseline. The V and J genes are TRBV19 and TRBJ2-7; 9 bases are a match to TRBD1. For the CDR3, the DNA is TGTGCCAGTAGTACTCCGGGACAGGGCATCTACGAGCAGTACTTC. Translating it yields CASSTPGQGIYEQYF.